This TCR beta chain was recovered during a study of OX40 agonist ivuxolimab in advanced cancers. Study-level background: The dose-escalation group included hepatocellular carcinoma, melanoma, renal cell carcinoma and head and neck cancer.

Germline trimming cut 4 bases from V and 2 bases from J; bases unmatched to any gene: 5. The CDR3 spans 15 residues. Germline CDR1 reads MNHNY; CDR2 reads SVGAGI (reference sequence). Patients who had autoimmune disease history or got systemic immunosuppression were left out. Blood was sampled at baseline, cycle 4 day 1, and cycle 7 day 1. Measured with immunoSEQ multiplex PCR; TCRdb has only the in-frame clones, and not every one. The repertoire consists of around 56,000 clones, with about four fifths occurring once and the leading ten covering about 4.8%. V gene TRBV6-6 combines with J gene TRBJ2-1; 7 positions agree with TRBD2. The sequencing used CD4+ or CD8+ T cells sorted from blood, collected in a trial of the OX40 agonist ivuxolimab. This receptor was identified in an adult with an advanced solid tumor such as melanoma, head and neck, liver or kidney cancer. The CDR3 bases are TGTGCCAGCAGTTCCCGTCTAGCGGCCTACAATGAGCAGTTCTTC. This gives the protein CASSSRLAAYNEQFF.